One and the same sample provided the 2 T cell receptor beta chains below, sequenced in a study of T cell responses to AZD1222 COVID-19 vaccine. Generated by immunoSEQ multiplex PCR, the TCRdb table keeps only in-frame clones and is missing some. Here the sample spans 150,000 to 200,000 clones, roughly nine tenths being singletons. The sequencing here drew on peripheral blood, taken 28 days after the second AZD1222 dose. The receptor set was obtained from an adult who received the AZD1222 COVID-19 vaccine.

This sequence joins TRBV3-1 (or the pseudogene TRBV3-2) and TRBJ2-3; 8 bases agree with TRBD1. Germline CDR1 and CDR2: LGHDT and YNNKEL (reference sequence). Germline trimming cut 4 bases from V and 4 bases from J; bases unmatched to any gene: 10. This CDR3 region has 16 residues. This CDR3 reads CASSRNTGGLADTQYF. The CDR3 nucleotides are TGTGCCAGCAGCCGGAATACAGGGGGTCTTGCAGATACGCAGTATTTT.

This clone was seen once. The chain is built from TRBV2 and TRBJ1-4; TRBD1 matches 9 bases. The length of the CDR3 is 13 residues. CDR1 is SNHLY and CDR2 is FYNNEI in the germline V gene. Germline trimming cut 5 bases from V and 11 bases from J; bases unmatched to any gene: 6. CDR3 region: CASSTGTGSKLFF. The CDR3 DNA follows: TGTGCCAGCAGTACCGGGACAGGGTCGAAACTGTTTTTT.